These 24 T cell receptor beta chains were all obtained from the same sample, sequenced in a study of Ad26.COV2.S vaccination and SARS-CoV-2 variants. Libraries were prepared by immunoSEQ multiplex PCR; TCRdb keeps only in-frame clonotypes and omits some of them. The table shows hundreds of thousands of clones, with around 90% occurring only once. The treatment is: 19 received Ad26.COV2.S at low or high dose, single or two shots; about 5 received placebo; per-sample allocation not given. At day 63 after the first vaccine or placebo injection, samples were drawn. Sequenced here: peripheral blood, sampled in a trial of Ad26.COV2.S vaccine versus placebo. Every receptor here comes from a person aged 18 to 65 who received the Ad26.COV2.S COVID-19 vaccine or a placebo.

As for this clone: Just one base apart from a much larger clone, this may be a read error. The sample carries other DNA sequences with the same CDR3. The chain recombines TRBV19 with TRBJ1-5; D is perhaps TRBD1 (6 bases). CDR3 length: 14 residues. Germline V CDR1 and CDR2: LNHDA, SQIVND (reference sequence). With 6 bases removed from V and 1 base from J, the gap between germline ends came to 10 bases. CDR3 loop: CASSHGQSNQPQHF. The CDR3 bases are TGTGCCAGTAGCCACGGACAGAGCAATCAGCCCCAGCATTTT.

The sample holds a few counts of this clone. The chain recombines TRBV6-5 with TRBJ2-2; no reliable D call. CDR1 is MNHEY, CDR2 SVGAGI, per germline. The CDR3 extends over 13 amino acids. V gave up 6 bases and J gave up 5 bases, with 10 bases separating them. The CDR3 DNA reads TGTGCCAGCAGCCCCCTAGAGACCGGGGAGCTGTTTTTT. Amino acids: CASSPLETGELFF.

Here the CDR3 DNA reads TGTGCCAGTTGTCGACTAGCGGGAAATGAGCAGTTCTTC. Amino acid sequence: CASCRLAGNEQFF. The chain links TRBV2 to TRBJ2-1; TRBD2 agrees at 11 bases. CDR3 length: 13 residues. Germline-derived CDR1 and CDR2 are SNHLY and FYNNEI. The junction had 5 bases not matched to a gene; V was cut back by 9 bases and J by 7 bases.

This clone showed up just once. The chain combines TRBV2 with TRBJ1-1; no reliable D call. The CDR3 covers 13 residues. Per germline, CDR1 SNHLY and CDR2 FYNNEI. Trimming removed 5 bases at V and 2 bases at J, with 9 bases between. CDR3 in DNA: TGTGCCAGCAGTCGTCAAAGAAACACTGAAGCTTTCTTT. Its translation: CASSRQRNTEAFF.

The V gene is TRBV6-2 or TRBV6-3, the J gene TRBJ1-1, with D possibly matching TRBD1 (5 bases). The V end was cut by 5 bases, the J end by 4 bases, with 14 bases between. CDR3 length: 14 amino acids. Germline V gene data show CDR1 as MNHEY and CDR2 as SVGEGT. The DNA for the CDR3 is TGTGCCAGCAGTAATATGGGGGGAAGCACTGAAGCTTTCTTT. Protein sequence: CASSNMGGSTEAFF.

This chain joins TRBV3-1 (or the pseudogene TRBV3-2) and TRBJ2-4; D uncertain. V was cut by 2 bases and J by 5 bases, with 10 bases left in between. The CDR3 spans 14 residues. Germline V lookup: CDR1 LGHDT, CDR2 YNNKEL (reference sequence). For the CDR3, the DNA is TGTGCCAGCAGCCAACCTAACCCTGAAAACATTCAGTACTTC. It codes for CASSQPNPENIQYF.

This sequence joins TRBV29-1 and TRBJ2-3; D gene unclear. Germline CDR1 is SQVTM and CDR2 is ANQGSEA. Trimming cost V 5 bases and J 2 bases, with 11 bases left between them. The CDR3 length is 13 residues. The CDR3 sequence is CSVRTEYTDTQYF. The DNA for the CDR3 is TGCAGCGTTCGGACGGAATACACAGATACGCAGTATTTT.

V and J are TRBV24-1 and TRBJ2-1; tentatively, D is TRBD1 (7 bases). The CDR3 spans 16 residues. Looked up from germline, CDR1 is KGHDR and CDR2 is SFDVKD. V was cut by 10 bases and J by 4 bases, with 22 bases left in between. The CDR3 DNA is TGTGCCACAAGCGCGGACCAGGGGGACTTATACAATGAGCAGTTCTTC. Protein product: CATSADQGDLYNEQFF.

The CDR3 loop is CASSYSGQADQPQHF. CDR3 nucleotide sequence: TGTGCCAGCAGTTACTCCGGACAGGCCGATCAGCCCCAGCATTTT. V and J are TRBV6-5 and TRBJ1-5; TRBD1 agrees at 7 bases. Trimming removed 0 bases from V and 5 bases from J; junction bases left unmatched: 4. This CDR3 contains 15 residues. CDR1 and CDR2 from the germline V gene are MNHEY and SVGAGI.

The chain has TRBV6-1 and TRBJ2-7, with TRBD1 identical over 8 bases. The CDR3 totals 15 residues. Germline V gives CDR1 MNHNS, CDR2 SASEGT. Trimming cost V 1 base and J 0 bases; bases outside gene matches: 2. CDR3 sequence: CASSEGTGISYEQYF. CDR3 bases: TGTGCCAGCAGTGAAGGGACAGGGATCTCCTACGAGCAGTACTTC.

The gene calls are TRBV7-9 and TRBJ1-1, with a tentative D call TRBD1 (6 bases). Germline assignment: CDR1 SEHNR and CDR2 FQNEAQ (reference sequence). The germline V and J ends were trimmed by 5 bases and 1 base, with 11 bases remaining between them. This CDR3 has 14 residues. The CDR3 DNA follows: TGTGCCAGCAGCCCCCGGGGGGCGAACACTGAAGCTTTCTTT. Protein product: CASSPRGANTEAFF.

This clone was observed a few times. The chain joins TRBV7-6 to TRBJ2-7, with D possibly matching TRBD1 (5 bases). Trimming stripped 4 bases from V and 6 bases from J, with 7 bases between. The CDR3 extends over 11 amino acids. Germline V gene data show CDR1 as SGHVS and CDR2 as FNYEAQ. CDR3 sequence reads: CASSSDSEQYF. The DNA of the CDR3 is TGTGCCAGCAGCTCCGACAGCGAGCAGTACTTC.

The V and J genes are TRBV16 and TRBJ2-1; 9 bases match TRBD2. Per germline, CDR1 KGHSY and CDR2 FQNENV. The J segment lost 7 bases and the V segment lost 4 bases, leaving 11 bases of the junction unmatched. The CDR3 contains 16 residues. The CDR3 loop is CASSRTGASGKNEQFF. The CDR3 nucleotides read TGTGCCAGCAGCCGCACAGGGGCTAGCGGGAAAAATGAGCAGTTCTTC.

This rearrangement joins TRBV7-3 to TRBJ2-2; D uncertain. Per the germline V gene, CDR1 is SGHTA and CDR2 is FQGTGA. The V gene lost 5 bases and the J gene lost 7 bases, with 11 bases spanning the gap. This CDR3 spans 13 amino acids. CDR3 residues: CASSPSVVGELFF. CDR3 nucleotide sequence: TGTGCCAGCAGCCCCTCGGTGGTCGGGGAGCTGTTTTTT.

The gene calls are TRBV12-3 or TRBV12-4 and TRBJ1-1, with D hard to call. The length of the CDR3 is 12 residues. The V end lost 3 bases, the J end lost 7 bases, and 9 bases lay between the germline ends. The CDR3 is CASSFINLEAFF. CDR3 bases: TGTGCCAGCAGTTTTATCAACCTTGAAGCTTTCTTT.

The chain couples TRBV29-1 to TRBJ2-1; D call uncertain. CDR1 SQVTM and CDR2 ANQGSEA come from the germline V gene. The V and J ends lost 8 bases and 0 bases respectively, with 14 bases between them. The CDR3 has 14 amino acids. The CDR3 region is CSLYTDSSYNEQFF. The CDR3 region has the DNA TGCAGCCTGTATACAGATAGCTCCTACAATGAGCAGTTCTTC.

The CDR3 here is CASRARQGDGYTF. The CDR3 DNA follows: TGTGCCAGCAGGGCAAGACAGGGAGATGGCTACACCTTC. The chain combines TRBV3-1 (or the pseudogene TRBV3-2) with TRBJ1-2; the match to TRBD1 covers 7 bases. Germline assignment: CDR1 LGHDT and CDR2 YNNKEL (reference sequence). The J segment lost 6 bases and the V segment lost 6 bases, leaving 7 bases of the junction unmatched. The CDR3 has 13 residues.

The chain couples TRBV19 to TRBJ1-1; D is ambiguous. CDR3 length: 13 residues. The V end was cut by 6 bases, the J end by 7 bases, with 15 bases between. Per germline, CDR1 LNHDA and CDR2 SQIVND (reference sequence). In nucleotides, the CDR3 is TGTGCCAGTAGCCCGGGAGGACCCCTTGAAGCTTTCTTT. The encoded protein is CASSPGGPLEAFF. Variable domain in full (rest from reference TRBV19 and TRBJ1-1): DGGITQSPKYLFRKEGQNVTLSCEQNLNHDAMYWYRQDPGQGLRLIYYSQIVNDFQKGDIAEGYSVSREKKESFPLTVTSAQKNPTAFYLCASSPGGPLEAFFGQGTRLTVV.

The J gene is TRBJ1-1, the V gene TRBV5-1; 7 positions match TRBD1. Germline lookup yields CDR1 SGHRS and CDR2 YFSETQ. CDR3 length: 12 amino acids. With 2 bases clipped from V and 7 bases from J, the junction kept 2 bases outside the gene matches. CDR3 amino acids: CASSFDRDEAFF. The CDR3 coding sequence is TGCGCCAGCAGCTTTGACAGGGATGAAGCTTTCTTT.

The J gene is TRBJ2-7, the V gene TRBV6-5, with a weak D call TRBD1 (6 bases). The CDR3 covers 13 residues. Germline CDR1 is MNHEY and CDR2 is SVGAGI. Trimming removed 6 bases at V and 3 bases at J, with 12 bases between. This CDR3 is CASSRDTGYEQYF. In DNA form, the CDR3 reads TGTGCCAGCAGCCGGGACACCGGCTACGAGCAGTACTTC.

The chain uses TRBV18 and TRBJ1-1, with a possible D match to TRBD1 (6 bases). The CDR3 sequence is 15 residues long. In germline, CDR1 is KGHSH, CDR2 LQKENI. The V end lost 5 bases, the J end lost 3 bases, and 16 bases lay between the germline ends. CDR3 bases: TGTGCCAGCTCAGTAATTCGGTCAGGGGACACTGAAGCTTTCTTT. Translation gives CASSVIRSGDTEAFF.

Here the CDR3 DNA reads TGTGCCAGCAGCTCCTCCAGGGGCACAGATACGCAGTATTTT. It yields the protein CASSSSRGTDTQYF. The rearrangement joins TRBV7-6 to TRBJ2-3, with D perhaps matching TRBD1 (5 bases). There are 14 residues in the CDR3. Trimming shortened V by 4 bases and J by 1 base, and 9 bases separated the two germline ends. The V gene's germline CDR1 is SGHVS and CDR2 FNYEAQ.

The chain employs TRBV24-1 and TRBJ2-1; TRBD2 aligns across 13 bases. CDR1 is KGHDR, CDR2 SFDVKD, per germline. V gave up 4 bases and J gave up 5 bases; unmatched junction bases: 4. The CDR3 runs to 16 residues. The CDR3 spells CATSDPGLAGHNEQFF. The CDR3, as DNA: TGTGCCACCAGTGACCCGGGACTAGCGGGACACAATGAGCAGTTCTTC.

This clone was observed a single time. The V and J genes are TRBV16 and TRBJ1-1; 8 bases agree with TRBD1. Losses at the gene ends were 3 bases for V and 0 bases for J; bases not matched to a gene: 6. Germline V gene sequence: CDR1 KGHSY, CDR2 FQNENV. This CDR3 has 16 amino acids. The CDR3 region is CASSQGTGSMNTEAFF. CDR3 DNA: TGTGCCAGCAGCCAGGGGACAGGAAGTATGAACACTGAAGCTTTCTTT.